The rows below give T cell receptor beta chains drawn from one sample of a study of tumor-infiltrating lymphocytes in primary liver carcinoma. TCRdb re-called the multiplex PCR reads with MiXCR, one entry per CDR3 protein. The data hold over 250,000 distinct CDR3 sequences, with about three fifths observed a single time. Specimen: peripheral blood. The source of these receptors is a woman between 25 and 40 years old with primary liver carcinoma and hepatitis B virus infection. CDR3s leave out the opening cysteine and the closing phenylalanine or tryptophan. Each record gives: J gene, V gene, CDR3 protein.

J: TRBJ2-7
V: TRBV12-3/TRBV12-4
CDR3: ASSFGAYEQY

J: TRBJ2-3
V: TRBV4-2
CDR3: ASSQVGADTQY

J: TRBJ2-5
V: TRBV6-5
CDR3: ASGYSVTTQTQY

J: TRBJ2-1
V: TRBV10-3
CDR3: AISDVTSGSNEQF

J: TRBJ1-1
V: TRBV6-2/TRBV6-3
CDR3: AIRRGTEAF

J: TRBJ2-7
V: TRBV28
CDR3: ASSSPTGAYEQY

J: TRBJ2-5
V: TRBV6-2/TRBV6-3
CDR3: ASSYGLPGLDGETQY

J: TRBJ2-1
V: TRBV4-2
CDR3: ASSQGVSGLRSEQF

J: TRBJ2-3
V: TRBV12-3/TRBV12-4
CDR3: ASSYPAGAADTQY

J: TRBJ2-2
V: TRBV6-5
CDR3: ASGRGGETGELF

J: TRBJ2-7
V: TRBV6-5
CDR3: ASREGLASGYEQY

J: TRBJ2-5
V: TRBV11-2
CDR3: ANSPRFGTGGAKTQY

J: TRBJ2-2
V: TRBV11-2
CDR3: ASNIAVLNTGELF

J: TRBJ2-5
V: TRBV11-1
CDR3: ASSSAREHIQETQY

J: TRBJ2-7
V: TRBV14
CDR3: ASSHRGSMYEQY

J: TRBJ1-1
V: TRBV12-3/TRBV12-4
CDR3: ASSLQDHDTEAF

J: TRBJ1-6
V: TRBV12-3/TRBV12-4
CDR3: ASSHNRGLNSPLH

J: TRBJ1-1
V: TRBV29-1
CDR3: SVEFRGGHTEAF

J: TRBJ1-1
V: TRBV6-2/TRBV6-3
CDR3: ASSLEQNTEAF

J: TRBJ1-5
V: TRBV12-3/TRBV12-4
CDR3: ASTRGHSGQH

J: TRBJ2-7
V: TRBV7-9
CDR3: AGSSRVYEQY

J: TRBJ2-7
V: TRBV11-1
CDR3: TSSNQGFGGEQY

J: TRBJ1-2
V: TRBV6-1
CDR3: ATHTQGAKDYGYT

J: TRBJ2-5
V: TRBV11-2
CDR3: ASSLGGTRQETQY

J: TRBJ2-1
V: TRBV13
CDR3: ASSLRSGGSDEQF

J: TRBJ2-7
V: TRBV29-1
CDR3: SVRAGGVEEQY

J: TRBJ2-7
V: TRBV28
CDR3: ASSASPPANYEQY

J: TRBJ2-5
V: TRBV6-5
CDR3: ASSYDRSLQLGTQY

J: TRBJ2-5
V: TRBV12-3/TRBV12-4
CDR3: ANTISGREETQY

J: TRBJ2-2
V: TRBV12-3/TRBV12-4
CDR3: ASSLMGNAGELF

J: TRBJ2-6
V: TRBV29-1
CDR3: SVGTGNSGVNVLT

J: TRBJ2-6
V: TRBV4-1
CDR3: ASSQVSWANVLA